This TCR beta chain was recovered during a study of radiation and T cells in renal cell carcinoma. Sample time point: blood 4 weeks post-SBRT, at nephrectomy. As for treatment: 15 Gy SBRT to primary tumor, nephrectomy 4 weeks later. Nephrectomy followed 15 Gy stereotactic body radiation by 4 weeks. Assay: immunoSEQ multiplex PCR; the TCRdb copy retains only in-frame clones and omits some. The top ten hold approximately 6.9% of the sample, which has about 100,000 clones, 80% to 90% seen once. A word on this clone: What it binds is not known.

Study conclusions and caveats: Top tumor clonotypes rose in blood 2 weeks post-radiation, then contracted.

V lost 4 bases and J 10 bases, leaving 12 bases between the germline ends. CDR1 SGHDT and CDR2 YYEEEE come from the germline V gene. The CDR3 spans 12 residues. The chain links TRBV5-6 to TRBJ2-1, with D tentatively TRBD1 or TRBD2 (5 bases each). Sample: blood, taken from a patient whose treatment included radiotherapy and nephrectomy. The source is a man aged 55 to 70 with renal cell carcinoma. CDR3 protein: CASSLGRGEQFF. The DNA for the CDR3 is TGTGCCAGCAGCCTAGGACGGGGCGAGCAGTTCTTC. The full variable domain, with the rest looked up from reference TRBV5-6 and TRBJ2-1, is DAGVTQSPTHLIKTRGQQVTLRCSPKSGHDTVSWYQQALGQGPQFIFQYYEEEERQRGNFPDRFSGHQFPNYSSELNVNALLLGDSALYLCASSLGRGEQFFGPGTRLTVL.